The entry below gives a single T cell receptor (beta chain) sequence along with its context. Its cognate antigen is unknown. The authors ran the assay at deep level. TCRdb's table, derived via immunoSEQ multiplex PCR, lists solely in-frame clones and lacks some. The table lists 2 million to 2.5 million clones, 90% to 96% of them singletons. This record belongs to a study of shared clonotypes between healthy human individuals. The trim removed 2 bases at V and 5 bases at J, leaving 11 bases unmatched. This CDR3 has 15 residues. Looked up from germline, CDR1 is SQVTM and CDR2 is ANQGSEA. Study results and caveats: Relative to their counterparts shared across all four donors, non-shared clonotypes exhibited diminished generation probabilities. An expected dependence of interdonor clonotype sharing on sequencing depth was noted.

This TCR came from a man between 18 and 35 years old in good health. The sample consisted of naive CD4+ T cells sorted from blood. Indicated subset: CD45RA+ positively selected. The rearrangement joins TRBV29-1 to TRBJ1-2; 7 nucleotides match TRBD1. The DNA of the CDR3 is TGCAGCGTTGAAAGGGCAGGGGGGTTTCGGTATGGCTACACCTTC. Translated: CSVERAGGFRYGYTF. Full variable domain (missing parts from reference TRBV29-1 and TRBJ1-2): SAVISQKPSRDICQRGTSLTIQCQVDSQVTMMFWYRQQPGQSLTLIATANQGSEATYESGFVIDKFPISRPNLTFSTLTVSNMSPEDSSIYLCSVERAGGFRYGYTFGSGTRLTVV.